Listed below are T cell receptor beta chains from one sample, sequenced in a study of OX40 agonist ivuxolimab in advanced cancers. Profiling relied on immunoSEQ multiplex PCR, and the TCRdb table lists in-frame clones only, not all of them. Of approximately 47,000 clones listed, approximately 90% are singletons. The sequencing here drew on CD4+ or CD8+ T cells sorted from blood, taken in a trial of the OX40 agonist ivuxolimab. Receptor source: an adult with an advanced solid tumor such as melanoma, head and neck, liver or kidney cancer. Both conserved end residues are part of each CDR3. The order of the fields is CDR3 DNA, CDR3 protein, clone size, D gene, V gene, J gene. A D gene is named only where the DNA matches it firmly. Some rows mark clone size as missing; the rest say once, few, many or name a class of expanded clone.

CDR3nt: TGTGCCAGCAAGGGGGGTTTGGGGGCTAGCACAGATACGCAGTATTTT; CDR3aa: CASKGGLGASTDTQYF; abundance: .; d_gene: .; v_gene: TRBV2; j_gene: TRBJ2-3
CDR3nt: TGTGCCAGCAGGCGGCCAGGGGTCGATGAGCAGTTCTTC; CDR3aa: CASRRPGVDEQFF; abundance: .; d_gene: .; v_gene: TRBV2; j_gene: TRBJ2-1
CDR3nt: TGTGCCAGCAGTCATCGTAGGGGGGAGGGAGAGACCCAGTACTTC; CDR3aa: CASSHRRGEGETQYF; abundance: .; d_gene: .; v_gene: TRBV7-6; j_gene: TRBJ2-5
CDR3nt: TGTGCCTGGGGCTCTGGACAGGGAATGAACACTGAAGCTTTCTTT; CDR3aa: CAWGSGQGMNTEAFF; abundance: few; d_gene: TRBD1; v_gene: TRBV30; j_gene: TRBJ1-1
CDR3nt: TGTGCCAGCGGGATAGCGGGGGGGCAGGAGCAGTTCTTC; CDR3aa: CASGIAGGQEQFF; abundance: .; d_gene: TRBD2; v_gene: TRBV7-6; j_gene: TRBJ2-1
CDR3nt: TGTGCCAGCAGCTTGATCGGAGGCGAGACCCAGTACTTC; CDR3aa: CASSLIGGETQYF; abundance: .; d_gene: .; v_gene: TRBV7-6; j_gene: TRBJ2-5
CDR3nt: TGTGCCAGCAGCGTAGGAGGGAGCGATGAGCAGTTCTTC; CDR3aa: CASSVGGSDEQFF; abundance: .; d_gene: .; v_gene: TRBV9; j_gene: TRBJ2-1
CDR3nt: TGTGCCAGCAGCTTAGGGTCGGGGGAAAGGAACGAGCAGTACTTC; CDR3aa: CASSLGSGERNEQYF; abundance: .; d_gene: .; v_gene: TRBV13; j_gene: TRBJ2-7
CDR3nt: TGTGCCAGCAGTTACCAGTTTAGGGAGGAGACCCAGTACTTC; CDR3aa: CASSYQFREETQYF; abundance: .; d_gene: .; v_gene: TRBV6-5; j_gene: TRBJ2-5
CDR3nt: TGTGCCAGCAGTTTAATACAGGGGGTGACCGGGGAGCTGTTTTTT; CDR3aa: CASSLIQGVTGELFF; abundance: once; d_gene: TRBD1; v_gene: TRBV28; j_gene: TRBJ2-2
CDR3nt: TGTGCCAGTAGCATCTACCCGGGGCAGCCCCAGCATTTT; CDR3aa: CASSIYPGQPQHF; abundance: .; d_gene: .; v_gene: TRBV19; j_gene: TRBJ1-5
CDR3nt: TGTGCCAGCAGTTACGACCTGGAGGTGGAAGCTTTCTTT; CDR3aa: CASSYDLEVEAFF; abundance: .; d_gene: .; v_gene: TRBV6-5; j_gene: TRBJ1-1
CDR3nt: TGTGCCAGCAGTTATCTAGGGACAGGGTACGAGCAGTACTTC; CDR3aa: CASSYLGTGYEQYF; abundance: .; d_gene: TRBD1; v_gene: TRBV27; j_gene: TRBJ2-7
CDR3nt: TGTGCCAGCAGAGACACCTGGAGCCCTGGAAACACCATATATTTT; CDR3aa: CASRDTWSPGNTIYF; abundance: .; d_gene: .; v_gene: TRBV6-5; j_gene: TRBJ1-3
CDR3nt: TGTGCCAGCAGCTCATCTTTGGGGACTCGCCTGGAGGGAGGCTACACCTTC; CDR3aa: CASSSSLGTRLEGGYTF; abundance: .; d_gene: .; v_gene: TRBV27; j_gene: TRBJ1-2
CDR3nt: TGTGCCAGCAGTTTATGGATTGGAGATCCGGCTGAAGCTTTCTTT; CDR3aa: CASSLWIGDPAEAFF; abundance: .; d_gene: .; v_gene: TRBV28; j_gene: TRBJ1-1
CDR3nt: TGCAGCGTTTCACTAGGCAACAATGAGCAGTTCTTC; CDR3aa: CSVSLGNNEQFF; abundance: .; d_gene: .; v_gene: TRBV29-1; j_gene: TRBJ2-1
CDR3nt: TGTGCCAGCCGCACCGGGACAGCTAGCACAGATACGCAGTATTTT; CDR3aa: CASRTGTASTDTQYF; abundance: .; d_gene: TRBD1; v_gene: TRBV6-1; j_gene: TRBJ2-3
CDR3nt: TGTGCCAGCAGCTTGGCGGGCACAACTAACTATGGCTACACCTTC; CDR3aa: CASSLAGTTNYGYTF; abundance: .; d_gene: .; v_gene: TRBV5-6; j_gene: TRBJ1-2
CDR3nt: TGTGCCAGCAGAACCAATTCCTACGAGCAGTACTTC; CDR3aa: CASRTNSYEQYF; abundance: .; d_gene: .; v_gene: TRBV2; j_gene: TRBJ2-7
CDR3nt: TGTGCCAGCAGCTCTACTGGGGCCAACGTCCTGACTTTC; CDR3aa: CASSSTGANVLTF; abundance: .; d_gene: .; v_gene: TRBV5-6; j_gene: TRBJ2-6
CDR3nt: TGTGCCAGCAGCCCGGGACAGGGTTTCGACAATGAGCAGTTCTTC; CDR3aa: CASSPGQGFDNEQFF; abundance: .; d_gene: TRBD1; v_gene: TRBV27; j_gene: TRBJ2-1
CDR3nt: TGTGCCAGCAGCACAGACGGGGACCCCGATCGCGAGCAGTACTTC; CDR3aa: CASSTDGDPDREQYF; abundance: .; d_gene: .; v_gene: TRBV11-3; j_gene: TRBJ2-7
CDR3nt: TGTGCCAGCAGCCCCGTGGGGGGCTACGAGCAGTACTTC; CDR3aa: CASSPVGGYEQYF; abundance: few; d_gene: .; v_gene: TRBV28; j_gene: TRBJ2-7
CDR3nt: TGTGCCAGCAGTCTCGGACAGTTGGGATCCTATGGCTACACCTTC; CDR3aa: CASSLGQLGSYGYTF; abundance: few; d_gene: .; v_gene: TRBV27; j_gene: TRBJ1-2